This TCR beta chain was recovered during a study of CD8 T cells in Susac syndrome. TEMRA cells were enriched by FACS, while CD8+ and CD4+ T cells were obtained through a negative isolation that was performed magnetically. Losses at the gene ends were 3 bases for V and 1 base for J; bases not matched to a gene: 13. Germline CDR1 reads MDHEN; CDR2 reads SYDVKM. This CDR3 spans 18 amino acids. Reverse transcription of 0.5 to 1 ug RNA used random hexamers. Using its own MiXCR run on the immunoSEQ multiplex PCR reads, TCRdb lists one record per CDR3 protein. The profile shows about 300,000 distinct CDR3 sequences, 75% to 85% of them singletons.

The sequencing sample was made of CD8+ T cells from PBMCs. J is TRBJ2-5 and V is TRBV28; 8 nucleotides agree with TRBD1. The receptor's source is a human donor with multiple sclerosis. CDR3 amino acids: CASSFRGRGTGGQETQYF. The CDR3 bases are TGTGCCAGCAGTTTTCGCGGTCGCGGGACAGGTGGCCAAGAGACCCAGTACTTC.